The next 16 T cell receptor beta chains were all read from a single sample in a study of blood T cells in healthy people across ages. The second PCR ran roughly 7 to 12 cycles with a sample-barcoded 5' primer and J-beta primers. TCRdb reprocessed the 5' RACE reads with MiXCR, giving one entry per CDR3 protein. The repertoire includes roughly 560,000 distinct CDR3 sequences, about 25% of them detected once, and around 10% sits in the top ten. These records were also assigned to another study, of T cells of mothers and their children.

Material for sequencing was blood. These receptors were collected from a boy aged 5-17 years in good health.

This sequence joins TRBV4-2 and TRBJ1-3; D gene uncertain. Germline V lookup: CDR1 LGHNA, CDR2 YNFKEQ. This CDR3 has 17 residues. The V gene lost 0 bases and the J gene lost 4 bases, with 16 bases spanning the gap. The CDR3 DNA is TGTGCCAGCAGCCAAGATCAAGCAAGGGAGAGAGGAAACACCATATATTTT. Translating it yields CASSQDQARERGNTIYF.

CDR3 in amino acids: CASSSRDSYYEQYF. The CDR3 DNA reads as TGTGCCAGCAGTTCCCGGGACAGCTACTACGAGCAGTACTTC. The genes are TRBV27 and TRBJ2-7; 7 bases are shared with TRBD1. V lost 4 bases and J lost 3; bases outside the gene matches: 6. Looked up from germline, CDR1 is MNHEY and CDR2 is SMNVEV (reference sequence). The CDR3 runs 14 residues.

The chain has TRBV2 and TRBJ2-1; D is possibly TRBD1 or TRBD2 (7 bases each). The closer fit of TRBJ2-5 to the DNA end suggests the J call may be wrong. The CDR3 is 14 residues long. Germline loops: CDR1 SNHLY, CDR2 FYNNEI. CDR3 sequence: CASARGGSEETQYF. The CDR3 region has the DNA TGTGCCAGCGCCAGGGGGGGCAGTGAAGAGACCCAGTACTTC.

The J gene is TRBJ2-7, the V gene TRBV11-2; 9 nucleotides line up with TRBD1. The CDR3 is 18 amino acids. Germline CDR1 reads SGHAT; CDR2 reads FQNNGV. The V segment lost 5 bases and the J segment 0 bases; nucleotides outside the gene matches: 14. CDR3 amino acids: CASSPRTGTGLSSYEQYF. CDR3 nucleotides: TGTGCCAGCAGCCCACGAACCGGGACAGGGCTGAGCTCCTACGAGCAGTACTTC.

V and J are TRBV7-3 and TRBJ2-7; TRBD1 or TRBD2 may be the D gene (5 bases each). The CDR3 is made up of 15 amino acids. Trimming left V 3 bases short and J 4 bases short, with 16 bases between. Germline V lookup: CDR1 SGHTA, CDR2 FQGTGA. DNA for the CDR3: TGTGCCAGCAGCTTTGGGACCGCCCCTAGTTACGAGCAGTACTTC. Translating it yields CASSFGTAPSYEQYF.

J is TRBJ2-5 and V is TRBV25-1; 9 bases map to TRBD2. V gave up 2 bases and J gave up 2 bases; unmatched junction bases: 9. CDR3 length: 17 amino acids. Germline assignment: CDR1 MGHDK and CDR2 SYGVNS. The CDR3: CASSELGVAGEQETQYF. The DNA for the CDR3 is TGTGCCAGCAGTGAACTGGGGGTAGCGGGAGAGCAAGAGACCCAGTACTTC.

The table lists this clonotype with a few counts. The V and J genes are TRBV10-3 and TRBJ1-1, with D hard to call. Germline assignment: CDR1 ENHRY and CDR2 SYGVKD. The CDR3 extends over 13 amino acids. Trimming took off 3 bases at V and 5 bases at J, with 10 bases between the two ends. CDR3 region: CAISDGVGTEAFF. The DNA of the CDR3 is TGTGCCATCAGTGATGGGGTTGGGACTGAAGCTTTCTTT.

This chain links TRBV4-2 with TRBJ2-3, with 9 bases identical to TRBD2. In germline, CDR1 is LGHNA, CDR2 YNFKEQ. This CDR3 has 15 residues. The V gene end was trimmed by 3 bases and the J gene end by 4 bases; junction bases not matched to a gene: 5. This CDR3 reads CASSHSGSGPDTQYF. The CDR3 DNA sequence: TGTGCCAGCAGCCATAGCGGGAGTGGGCCAGATACGCAGTATTTT.

With regard to this clonotype: At one end the junction does not follow the germline gene, possibly because of a read error. This sequence joins TRBV19 and TRBJ2-7; tentative D call: TRBD2 (6 bases). This CDR3 is 16 amino acids long. Per the germline V gene, CDR1 is LNHDA and CDR2 is SQIVND (reference sequence). As DNA, the CDR3 is TGTGCCAGTAGTATAGGGGACGGGAGCGGATCCTACGTGCAGTACTTC. This sequence encodes CASSIGDGSGSYVQYF.

CDR3 amino acids: CSAIRQLKAYEQFF. The CDR3 DNA follows: TGCAGTGCTATTAGGCAACTTAAAGCCTACGAGCAGTTCTTC. The chain carries TRBV20-1 and TRBJ2-5; no definite D call. The tail of the sequence fits TRBJ2-1 better, so the J call may be wrong. The CDR3 is 14 residues long. CDR1 and CDR2 (germline): DFQATT, SNEGSKA (reference sequence).

Only a few counts were recorded for this clonotype. This rearrangement joins TRBV10-3 to TRBJ2-1; perhaps TRBD2 as D (5 bases). The V gene lost 4 bases and the J gene lost 10 bases, with 17 bases spanning the gap. Looked up from germline, CDR1 is ENHRY and CDR2 is SYGVKD. The CDR3 totals 14 residues. CDR3 sequence reads: CAISVVDPPGEQFF. DNA of the CDR3: TGTGCCATCAGTGTCGTGGACCCCCCGGGAGAGCAGTTCTTC.

This clonotype was counted only a few times. Sequence at one end of the junction differs from germline and may be a read error. The J gene is TRBJ1-3, the V gene TRBV20-1; 8 bases are a match to TRBD1. From germline, CDR1 is DFQATT and CDR2 SNEGSKA (reference sequence). The CDR3 consists of 12 residues. For the CDR3, the DNA is TGCAGTGCTAGAGATCAGGACAGGGTCAATAATTTT. It specifies CSARDQDRVNNF.

Written as DNA, the CDR3 is TGCAGTGCTAGGGCGGCAGATACGCAGTATTTT. Translation: CSARAADTQYF. The chain joins TRBV20-1 to TRBJ2-3; D unresolved. Germline V gene data show CDR1 as DFQATT and CDR2 as SNEGSKA (reference sequence). The CDR3 is 11 amino acids. Trimming left V 3 bases short and J 4 bases short, with 5 bases between.

This clonotype was seen a handful of times. The chain uses TRBV28 and TRBJ1-1; TRBD1 aligns across 8 bases. The CDR3 sequence is 16 residues long. The germline V gene encodes CDR1 MDHEN and CDR2 SYDVKM. The V gene end was trimmed by 6 bases and the J gene end by 3 bases; junction bases not matched to a gene: 12. CDR3 in amino acids: CASRALTNRGDTEAFF. In DNA form, the CDR3 reads TGTGCCAGCAGGGCTCTCACGAACAGGGGGGACACTGAAGCTTTCTTT.

This clonotype has just a few counts. J is TRBJ2-1 and V is TRBV9; 7 bases match TRBD1. The V gene's germline CDR1 is SGDLS and CDR2 YYNGEE. CDR3 size: 14 residues. The V gene end was trimmed by 3 bases and the J gene end by 10 bases; junction bases not matched to a gene: 10. CDR3 in DNA: TGTGCCAGCAGCGAGACGGGACAGCTAGACGAGCAGTTCTTC. Residues: CASSETGQLDEQFF.

In this sample, this clonotype turned up a few times. The rearrangement joins TRBV7-2 to TRBJ2-3; the match to TRBD2 covers 8 bases. V lost 7 bases to trimming and J lost 5 bases; unmatched junction nucleotides: 8. The germline V gene has CDR1 SGHTA and CDR2 FQGNSA. This CDR3 region has 14 residues. The CDR3 sequence: CASIAGLVGDTQYF. The CDR3 coding sequence is TGTGCCAGCATCGCGGGACTAGTGGGAGATACGCAGTATTTT.